The 30 T cell receptor beta chains presented below share a single source sample, sequenced in a study of identical twins. MiXCR, applied by TCRdb to the 5' RACE reads, yields one record per CDR3 protein. The table has about 240,000 distinct CDR3 sequences, over 9.5% seen once. Sequenced: memory T cells sorted from blood. These receptors came from a man between 45 and 60 years old in good health.

This clonotype has a count of ten or more. In DNA, the CDR3 is TGCGCCAGCAGCCAAGATTTAGGTTTCAATGAGCAGTTCTTC. Amino acids: CASSQDLGFNEQFF. The rearrangement joins TRBV4-3 to TRBJ2-1, with no clear D. The CDR3 spans 14 residues. The V end was cut by 0 bases, the J end by 6 bases, with 9 bases between. Germline V lookup: CDR1 LGHNA, CDR2 YSLEER.

A word on this clonotype: This may arise from a read error, as a much more abundant clone is one base away. V is TRBV20-1 and J is TRBJ2-2, with TRBD1 matching over 7 bases. CDR1 DFQATT and CDR2 SNEGSKA come from the germline V gene (reference sequence). Trimming at V came to 6 bases and at J to 6 bases, leaving 13 bases not matched to a gene. The CDR3 has 15 residues. The CDR3 nucleotides read TGCAGTGCCAAATCCGGGACAGCCTACCCCGGGGAGCTGTTTTTT. Translated, it gives CSAKSGTAYPGELFF.

In this sample, this clonotype turned up many times. V gene TRBV5-1 combines with J gene TRBJ2-1, with 11 nucleotides matching TRBD2. Germline V gives CDR1 SGHRS, CDR2 YFSETQ. The CDR3 has 16 residues. The ends lost 5 bases at V and 5 bases at J; junction bases unmatched: 9. CDR3 region: CASRRTGTSGNNEQFF. CDR3 sequence (DNA): TGCGCCAGCAGAAGGACCGGGACTAGCGGAAACAATGAGCAGTTCTTC.

This clonotype was found many times. The rearrangement joins TRBV12-3 or TRBV12-4 to TRBJ2-3; the D is unclear. This CDR3 contains 14 residues. The V gene lost 6 bases and the J gene lost 4 bases, with 14 bases spanning the gap. Written as DNA, the CDR3 is TGTGCCAGCAGCCCCCAAAGTAGCTCAGATACGCAGTATTTT. Its translation: CASSPQSSSDTQYF.

This clonotype was found many times. The CDR3 reads CSARDGTLIGKTQYF. CDR3 in DNA: TGCAGTGCTAGAGACGGAACTCTGATTGGGAAGACCCAGTACTTC. V usage is TRBV20-1 and J usage is TRBJ2-5, with D unclear. The V and J ends lost 0 bases and 6 bases respectively, with 17 bases between them. The germline gives CDR1 DFQATT, CDR2 SNEGSKA (reference sequence). The CDR3 is 15 amino acids.

This clonotype was seen many times. J is TRBJ2-7 and V is TRBV3-1, with D unresolved. The V and J ends lost 2 bases and 0 bases respectively, with 5 bases between them. The CDR3 is made up of 13 amino acids. Germline V gives CDR1 LGHDT, CDR2 YNNKEL (reference sequence). The CDR3 DNA is TGTGCCAGCAGCCAAATAAGCTCCTACGAGCAGTACTTC. Protein product: CASSQISSYEQYF.

This clonotype was detected only a few times. One end of the junction fails to match germline, which may point to a read error. The V and J genes are TRBV7-7 and TRBJ2-5; TRBD2 might be the D (6 bases). Per the germline V gene, CDR1 is SSHAT and CDR2 is FNYEAQ (reference sequence). The length of the CDR3 is 13 residues. The CDR3 reads CASSLAAGRTQYF. For the CDR3, the DNA is TGTGCTAGCAGCTTAGCGGCAGGAAGGACCCAGTACTTC. Together with reference TRBV7-7 and TRBJ2-5, the CDR3 gives the full variable domain: GAGVSQSPRYKVTKRGQDVTLRCDPISSHATLYWYQQALGQGPEFLTYFNYEAQPDKSGLPSDRFSAERPEGSISTLTIQRTEQRDSAMYRCASSLAAGRTQYFGPGTRLLVL.

The sample holds a few counts of this clonotype. This chain's CDR3 is CASKYTAPGELFF. The CDR3 nucleotides are TGTGCCAGCAAATATACAGCTCCCGGGGAGCTGTTTTTT. This chain connects TRBV6-6 to TRBJ2-2; D is unclear. The CDR3 has 13 residues. Germline V gene sequence: CDR1 MNHNY, CDR2 SVGAGI (reference sequence). V was shortened by 7 bases and J by 6 bases, with 12 bases between the two germline ends.

This clonotype was found a few times. This chain uses TRBV10-3 with TRBJ2-3; D is unresolved. The CDR3 extends over 15 amino acids. With 4 bases removed from V and 2 bases from J, the gap between germline ends came to 13 bases. Per the germline V gene, CDR1 is ENHRY and CDR2 is SYGVKD. DNA of the CDR3: TGTGCCATCAGTGTGGAAAGGACGCCCACAGATACGCAGTATTTT. It specifies CAISVERTPTDTQYF.

Remarks on this clonotype: This may be a read error, as it is one base from a much larger clone. This chain joins TRBV12-3 or TRBV12-4 and TRBJ1-5, with 8 bases lining up with TRBD1. The CDR3 sequence is 14 residues long. CDR3 nucleotide sequence: TGTTCCAGCAGACTACAGGGGGGAGGTCAGCCCCAGCATTTT. Translation gives CSSRLQGGGQPQHF.

At least ten counts were recorded for this clonotype. The CDR3 reads CASSFSAVGEQYF. CDR3 nucleotide sequence: TGTGCCAGCAGCTTTTCCGCAGTAGGGGAGCAGTACTTC. V and J are TRBV7-2 and TRBJ2-7; D gene unclear. The length of the CDR3 is 13 residues. The germline CDR1 and CDR2 sequences are SGHTA and FQGNSA. V was cut by 3 bases and J by 7 bases, with 13 bases left in between.

This clonotype has more than one count but fewer than ten. The DNA of the CDR3 is TGCGCCAGCAACGGACACGAAAGCTCTGGGGCCAACGTCCTGACTTTC. Encoded protein: CASNGHESSGANVLTF. The gene calls are TRBV5-1 and TRBJ2-6; TRBD1 is a possible D gene (5 bases). The germline CDR1 and CDR2 sequences are SGHRS and YFSETQ. The CDR3 sequence is 16 residues long. V was trimmed by 6 bases and J by 0 bases, leaving 13 bases between them.

This clonotype was seen more than once but under ten times. The V call is TRBV29-1, the J call TRBJ2-7; 8 nucleotides agree with TRBD2. The ends lost 7 bases at V and 3 bases at J; junction bases unmatched: 2. This CDR3 has 11 residues. Germline loops: CDR1 SQVTM, CDR2 ANQGSEA. The CDR3 here is CSAGTSYEQYF. The CDR3 bases are TGCAGCGCCGGGACTAGCTACGAGCAGTACTTC.

This clonotype was observed at least ten times. This sequence joins TRBV20-1 and TRBJ1-2; tentatively, D is TRBD1 (5 bases). Trimming stripped 7 bases from V and 2 bases from J, with 14 bases between. Looked up from germline, CDR1 is DFQATT and CDR2 is SNEGSKA (reference sequence). The CDR3 is 13 residues long. In nucleotides, the CDR3 is TGCAGTGTAAAAAGGCCAGGGAACTATGGCTACACCTTC. It is translated as CSVKRPGNYGYTF.

This clonotype was seen a few times. The chain employs TRBV2 and TRBJ2-1; D is uncertain. Germline CDR1 and CDR2: SNHLY and FYNNEI. V was shortened by 6 bases and J by 0 bases, with 9 bases between the two germline ends. There are 14 residues in the CDR3. The CDR3 here is CASSVSYSYNEQFF. The CDR3 DNA follows: TGTGCCAGCAGCGTGTCATACTCCTACAATGAGCAGTTCTTC.

This rearrangement joins TRBV11-1 to TRBJ2-5; 11 nucleotides line up with TRBD2. The CDR3 has 15 residues. V lost 5 bases and J lost 6; bases outside the gene matches: 8. Per the germline V gene, CDR1 is SGHAT and CDR2 is FQDESV (reference sequence). DNA of the CDR3: TGTGCCAGCAGCCATAGCGGGAGGGCCGGGAAGACCCAGTACTTC. It specifies CASSHSGRAGKTQYF.

This clonotype was observed at least ten times. The chain recombines TRBV6-2 or TRBV6-3 with TRBJ2-7, with 15 bases identical to TRBD2. The CDR3 totals 16 residues. V lost 0 bases to trimming and J lost 6 bases; unmatched junction nucleotides: 3. The germline V gene encodes CDR1 MNHEY and CDR2 SVGEGT. For the CDR3, the DNA is TGTGCCAGCAGTTACTCGGGACTAGCGGGGGGATCCGAGCAGTACTTC. Encoded protein: CASSYSGLAGGSEQYF.

This clonotype was observed many times. This chain joins TRBV20-1 and TRBJ2-5; 12 bases agree with TRBD2. V was clipped by 3 bases and J by 4 bases; unmatched bases: 6. Germline values: CDR1 DFQATT, CDR2 SNEGSKA (reference sequence). The CDR3 loop spans 15 amino acids. The DNA of the CDR3 is TGCAGTGCTAGTCCTAGCGGGGGGGCACGAGAGACCCAGTACTTC. As protein: CSASPSGGARETQYF.

This clonotype has ten or more counts. V usage is TRBV7-2 and J usage is TRBJ1-2; TRBD1 is a possible D gene (6 bases). V lost 5 bases and J lost 5, with 18 bases in between. This CDR3 region has 15 residues. Germline V gene sequence: CDR1 SGHTA, CDR2 FQGNSA. CDR3 sequence (DNA): TGTGCCAGCAGCCTCGGACAACAGGGTTATTATGGCTACACCTTC. It yields the protein CASSLGQQGYYGYTF.

This clonotype showed up many times. V is TRBV10-3 and J is TRBJ2-3; D gene unclear. This CDR3 spans 12 amino acids. The V and J ends lost 7 bases and 0 bases respectively, with 5 bases between them. Germline loops: CDR1 ENHRY, CDR2 SYGVKD. The CDR3 nucleotides are TGTGCCATCAAGGACAGCACAGATACGCAGTATTTT. Translation: CAIKDSTDTQYF.

The CDR3: CASSSAGTGGVRYGYTF. CDR3 coding DNA: TGTGCCAGCAGCTCGGCCGGGACAGGGGGTGTTCGGTATGGCTACACCTTC. The chain combines TRBV7-9 with TRBJ1-2; 11 bases agree with TRBD1. CDR1 is SEHNR and CDR2 is FQNEAQ in the germline V gene (reference sequence). V shed 4 bases and J 5 bases; nucleotides not matched to a gene: 12. The CDR3 has 17 residues.

This clonotype has a count of ten or more. The chain combines TRBV10-3 with TRBJ2-7, with D maybe TRBD2 (5 bases). The germline V and J ends were trimmed by 6 bases and 6 bases, with 9 bases remaining between them. Germline V gene lookup returns CDR1 ENHRY and CDR2 SYGVKD. The CDR3 contains 11 residues. The CDR3 spells CAISRGSEQYF. CDR3 coding DNA: TGTGCCATCAGCCGAGGGAGCGAGCAGTACTTC.

This clonotype was seen a handful of times. V gene TRBV9 combines with J gene TRBJ1-2, with 8 bases lining up with TRBD1. The V gene's germline CDR1 is SGDLS and CDR2 YYNGEE. Germline trimming cut 1 base from V and 3 bases from J; bases unmatched to any gene: 8. This CDR3 is 16 amino acids long. The CDR3 region has the DNA TGTGCCAGCAGCGTAACCGGGACAGGTGGGGACTATGGCTACACCTTC. Translation gives CASSVTGTGGDYGYTF.

This clonotype was counted at least ten times. As DNA, the CDR3 is TGCAGCGTATTTAGCGGGGACACAGATACGCAGTATTTT. The encoded protein is CSVFSGDTDTQYF. V is TRBV29-1 and J is TRBJ2-3; 8 nucleotides agree with TRBD2. CDR1 is SQVTM, CDR2 ANQGSEA, per germline. J lost 2 bases, V lost 6 bases, and 4 bases had no gene match. The CDR3 has 13 amino acids.

This clonotype turned up a few times. The chain couples TRBV29-1 to TRBJ2-7; TRBD1 matches at 8 bases. Germline V gene sequence: CDR1 SQVTM, CDR2 ANQGSEA. The CDR3 totals 13 residues. Losses at the gene ends were 4 bases for V and 2 bases for J; bases not matched to a gene: 4. The CDR3 region is CSVAMTGAYEQYF. Written as DNA, the CDR3 is TGCAGCGTTGCGATGACAGGGGCCTACGAGCAGTACTTC.

This clonotype occurred many times. The chain has TRBV12-3 or TRBV12-4 and TRBJ1-5, with a weak D call TRBD1 (5 bases). The CDR3 extends over 16 amino acids. V dropped 5 bases and J dropped 1 base, with 15 bases sitting between them. CDR3 DNA sequence: TGTGCCAGCAGTCCCTGGGACCTGGGGAGCAATCAGCCCCAGCATTTT. Its protein product is CASSPWDLGSNQPQHF.

This clonotype was seen a handful of times. V and J are TRBV4-2 and TRBJ2-5, with 8 bases matching TRBD2. Germline values: CDR1 LGHNA, CDR2 YNFKEQ. This CDR3 has 15 residues. J gave up 5 bases and V 4 bases, and 9 bases lay outside the gene matches. CDR3 sequence reads: CASSPEAGERETQYF. CDR3 coding DNA: TGTGCCAGCAGCCCGGAAGCGGGGGAGCGGGAGACCCAGTACTTC.

At least ten counts were recorded for this clonotype. The chain combines TRBV18 with TRBJ2-7; TRBD1 is a possible D gene (5 bases). Germline CDR1 reads KGHSH; CDR2 reads LQKENI. The CDR3 totals 15 residues. Trimming cost V 0 bases and J 2 bases, with 11 bases left between them. The DNA for the CDR3 is TGTGCCAGCTCACCACCTTCAGGGTTCACCTACGAGCAGTACTTC. Its protein product is CASSPPSGFTYEQYF.

This clonotype was observed a handful of times. The V gene is TRBV3-1, the J gene TRBJ2-1, with D possibly called TRBD1 or TRBD2 (5 bases each). Germline CDR1 LGHDT, CDR2 YNNKEL (reference sequence). CDR3 length: 14 amino acids. Trimming took 4 bases from V and 5 from J, leaving 12 bases between them. Written as DNA, the CDR3 is TGTGCCAGCAGCCCAGGGACCAACAACAATGAGCAGTTCTTC. It encodes CASSPGTNNNEQFF.

This rearrangement joins TRBV29-1 to TRBJ1-1; D might be TRBD1 (6 bases). CDR1 and CDR2 from the germline V gene are SQVTM and ANQGSEA. V dropped 7 bases and J dropped 0 bases, with 12 bases sitting between them. The CDR3 is made up of 13 amino acids. The CDR3 DNA reads as TGCAGCGCCGATGGACAGATGAACACTGAAGCTTTCTTT. Translated, it gives CSADGQMNTEAFF.